These 26 T cell receptor beta chains were all obtained from the same sample, sequenced in a study of T-cell memory formation after mild COVID-19. TCRdb called the 5' RACE reads again in MiXCR, with one record for every CDR3 protein. Here the sample spans approximately 260,000 distinct CDR3 sequences, roughly 15% being singletons. Sequencing input: PBMCs or a T cell subset sorted from them (not recorded which). These receptors were collected from a man between 18 and 35 years old who had mild COVID-19 (a few samples of this study predate the infection). Cell type and time point are not known.

This clonotype was seen at least ten times. This chain connects TRBV6-5 to TRBJ1-6; tentatively, D is TRBD1 (6 bases). Deletions cut 6 bases from V and 9 bases from J, with 18 bases between. This CDR3 region has 15 residues. Per germline, CDR1 MNHEY and CDR2 SVGAGI. The CDR3 DNA reads as TGTGCCAGCAGCCAGTACACAGGGAGATCTTCACCCCTCCACTTT. Translating it yields CASSQYTGRSSPLHF.

The chain is built from TRBV6-1 and TRBJ1-2; 10 nucleotides align to TRBD1. Germline V gene data show CDR1 as MNHNS and CDR2 as SASEGT. The CDR3 totals 15 residues. J was trimmed by 2 bases and V by 4 bases; bases with no gene match: 4. The CDR3 here is CASSAPGQGNYGYTF. The CDR3, as DNA: TGTGCCAGCAGTGCGCCGGGACAGGGGAACTATGGCTACACCTTC.

This clonotype was recorded a few times. The chain carries TRBV9 and TRBJ2-1, with 7 positions matching TRBD2. CDR1 and CDR2 (germline): SGDLS, YYNGEE. This CDR3 comprises 19 residues. V was clipped by 0 bases and J by 1 base; unmatched bases: 13. The CDR3, as DNA: TGTGCCAGCAGCGTAGAAAGCAGGGCAGCGGGGCCTTCCTACAATGAGCAGTTCTTC. Translation: CASSVESRAAGPSYNEQFF.

This clonotype was seen a few times. The rearrangement uses TRBV6-2 or TRBV6-3 and TRBJ1-1; D might be TRBD1 (6 bases). Germline V lookup: CDR1 MNHEY, CDR2 SVGEGT. The CDR3 spans 14 residues. V was cut by 10 bases and J by 6 bases, with 21 bases left in between. The CDR3 protein is CATSPWQGTSEAFF. The CDR3, as DNA: TGTGCCACCAGCCCCTGGCAGGGGACTTCTGAAGCTTTCTTT.

The chain joins TRBV7-6 to TRBJ1-4; TRBD1 aligns across 7 bases. Per germline, CDR1 SGHVS and CDR2 FNYEAQ. Trimming took 5 bases from V and 3 from J; bases not matched to a gene: 9. The CDR3 consists of 16 residues. The CDR3 DNA follows: TGTGCCAGCAGCCTAGGATCCGGGACAGCTAATGAAAAACTGTTTTTT. This encodes CASSLGSGTANEKLFF. Looking up the rest from reference TRBV7-6 and TRBJ1-4 gives the full variable domain: GAGVSQSPRYKVTKRGQDVALRCDPISGHVSLYWYRQALGQGPEFLTYFNYEAQQDKSGLPNDRFSAERPEGSISTLTIQRTEQRDSAMYRCASSLGSGTANEKLFFGSGTQLSVL.

The gene calls are TRBV20-1 and TRBJ1-5; a weak D match, TRBD1 (6 bases). Trimming took off 5 bases at V and 4 bases at J, with 18 bases between the two ends. The CDR3 is made up of 15 amino acids. Germline V gene sequence: CDR1 DFQATT, CDR2 SNEGSKA (reference sequence). The CDR3 nucleotides read TGCAGTGCTCACCGCGGGGGCCGAGGAAATCAGCCCCAGCATTTT. This sequence encodes CSAHRGGRGNQPQHF.

The chain uses TRBV28 and TRBJ2-6; TRBD1 matches at 9 bases. The J segment lost 1 base and the V segment lost 3 bases, leaving 4 bases of the junction unmatched. CDR1 MDHEN and CDR2 SYDVKM come from the germline V gene. This CDR3 contains 17 residues. Written as DNA, the CDR3 is TGTGCCAGCAGTTTCGGGACAGGGAGGTCTGGGGCCAACGTCCTGACTTTC. Protein product: CASSFGTGRSGANVLTF.

This chain connects TRBV5-1 to TRBJ1-5; 8 nucleotides align to TRBD1. CDR1 is SGHRS and CDR2 is YFSETQ in the germline V gene. V lost 4 bases to trimming and J lost 1 base; unmatched junction nucleotides: 4. This CDR3 region has 15 residues. CDR3 sequence: CASSLGDRSNQPQHF. DNA for the CDR3: TGCGCCAGCAGCCTAGGGGACAGGAGCAATCAGCCCCAGCATTTT. Variable domain in full (rest from reference TRBV5-1 and TRBJ1-5): KAGVTQTPRYLIKTRGQQVTLSCSPISGHRSVSWYQQTPGQGLQFLFEYFSETQRNKGNFPGRFSGRQFSNSRSEMNVSTLELGDSALYLCASSLGDRSNQPQHFGDGTRLSIL.

This clonotype was seen a handful of times. The CDR3 nucleotides are TGCGCCAGCAGACGTCAGGGGGGCCGGGATGAGCAGTTCTTC. Residues: CASRRQGGRDEQFF. The gene calls are TRBV5-1 and TRBJ2-1; D is possibly TRBD1 (7 bases). Deletions cut 5 bases from V and 8 bases from J, with 17 bases between. Germline assignment: CDR1 SGHRS and CDR2 YFSETQ. CDR3 length: 14 amino acids.

The genes are TRBV5-1 and TRBJ1-2; D unclear. Germline V gene lookup returns CDR1 SGHRS and CDR2 YFSETQ. The V and J ends lost 0 bases and 0 bases respectively, with 9 bases between them. The CDR3 has 15 residues. The DNA for the CDR3 is TGCGCCAGCAGCTTGGTACCATTGACTAACTATGGCTACACCTTC. It translates to CASSLVPLTNYGYTF.

This chain links TRBV20-1 with TRBJ2-7, with D tentatively TRBD2 (5 bases). CDR1 and CDR2 (germline): DFQATT, SNEGSKA (reference sequence). CDR3 size: 12 residues. Trimming cost V 4 bases and J 1 base, with 8 bases left between them. In nucleotides, the CDR3 is TGCAGTGCTATGGACTCTTCCTACGAGCAGTACTTC. Its translation: CSAMDSSYEQYF.

This clonotype was seen only a few times. The rearrangement uses TRBV7-9 and TRBJ1-1; D possibly corresponds to TRBD1 (5 bases). The CDR3 is 15 amino acids. Per the germline V gene, CDR1 is SEHNR and CDR2 is FQNEAQ (reference sequence). V was cut by 0 bases and J by 5 bases, with 13 bases left in between. This CDR3 reads CASSLAGRVETEAFF. The CDR3 bases are TGTGCCAGCAGCTTAGCGGGCAGGGTTGAGACTGAAGCTTTCTTT.

This clonotype has a handful of counts. The chain uses TRBV20-1 and TRBJ2-5; TRBD2 matches at 8 bases. The V gene's germline CDR1 is DFQATT and CDR2 SNEGSKA (reference sequence). This CDR3 region has 14 residues. Germline trimming cut 3 bases from V and 1 base from J; bases unmatched to any gene: 4. The CDR3 coding sequence is TGCAGTGCTAGGTTCGGGGGGGCCCAAGAGACCCAGTACTTC. Amino acids: CSARFGGAQETQYF.

The chain has TRBV6-6 and TRBJ2-1, with D hard to call. Germline CDR1 and CDR2: MNHNY and SVGAGI (reference sequence). There are 14 residues in the CDR3. Deletions cut 5 bases from V and 1 base from J, with 9 bases between. The CDR3 DNA reads TGTGCCAGCAGTCCGTCCCGGTCCTACAATGAGCAGTTCTTC. Its protein is CASSPSRSYNEQFF.

In its sample, this clonotype was seen many times. The CDR3 is CASSLESSVDRGNEQFF. CDR3 sequence (DNA): TGTGCCAGCAGTTTGGAGTCTAGCGTGGATCGAGGCAATGAGCAGTTCTTC. The V and J genes are TRBV12-3 or TRBV12-4 and TRBJ2-1; D perhaps matches TRBD2 (6 bases). V lost 3 bases and J 6 bases, leaving 21 bases between the germline ends. The CDR3 loop spans 17 amino acids.

The rearrangement links TRBV12-5 to TRBJ1-2; D gene unclear. The CDR3 loop spans 15 amino acids. In germline, CDR1 is LGHNT, CDR2 FRNRAP. Trimming left V 0 bases short and J 8 bases short, with 16 bases between. The CDR3 reads CASGLVLRHTRGYTF. In nucleotides, the CDR3 is TGTGCTAGTGGTTTGGTACTTCGGCACACGCGGGGCTACACCTTC.

This clonotype was seen a handful of times. The chain links TRBV20-1 to TRBJ1-5, with a weak D call TRBD1 (5 bases). The ends were cut back, 6 bases at V and 0 bases at J, with 15 bases in the middle. This CDR3 spans 15 amino acids. The germline V gene has CDR1 DFQATT and CDR2 SNEGSKA (reference sequence). CDR3 sequence: CSATDRDYSNQPQHF. As DNA, the CDR3 is TGCAGTGCCACAGACAGAGATTATAGCAATCAGCCCCAGCATTTT.

The V gene is TRBV4-1, the J gene TRBJ2-1, with D possibly TRBD1 on 7 matching bases. The CDR3 is made up of 17 amino acids. Per germline, CDR1 MGHRA and CDR2 YSYEKL. Trimming pared 3 bases from V and 5 bases from J, leaving 20 bases between. CDR3 in amino acids: CASSQSRGTESHNEQFF. The DNA of the CDR3 is TGCGCCAGCAGCCAGAGCCGCGGGACAGAAAGTCACAATGAGCAGTTCTTC.

This clonotype has a single count. The V gene is TRBV6-5, the J gene TRBJ2-5; 8 bases are shared with TRBD1. Germline CDR1 reads MNHEY; CDR2 reads SVGAGI. Trimming removed 6 bases from V and 9 bases from J; junction bases left unmatched: 12. CDR3 length: 14 residues. The CDR3 here is CASRPGTGRGAQYF. CDR3 bases: TGTGCCAGCAGGCCCGGGACAGGACGTGGGGCCCAGTACTTC.

The chain combines TRBV20-1 with TRBJ2-5; 7 nucleotides line up with TRBD1. The CDR3 runs 15 residues. V shed 3 bases and J 2 bases; nucleotides not matched to a gene: 9. CDR1 and CDR2 (germline): DFQATT, SNEGSKA (reference sequence). The CDR3 DNA reads TGCAGTGCTAGTCCCCGGACAGGTCCTCAAGAGACCCAGTACTTC. It translates to CSASPRTGPQETQYF.

In this sample, this clonotype turned up many times. V is TRBV5-1 and J is TRBJ2-7; TRBD2 agrees at 7 bases. The CDR3 has 15 amino acids. Unmatched junction bases numbered 4, after V lost 1 base and J lost 0 bases. Per germline, CDR1 SGHRS and CDR2 YFSETQ. CDR3 DNA sequence: TGCGCCAGCAGCTTGTTGGGGGGGAGCTCCTACGAGCAGTACGTC. Its protein product is CASSLLGGSSYEQYV.

The V call is TRBV6-5, the J call TRBJ2-7; weak D call: TRBD1 (6 bases). The CDR3 is made up of 15 amino acids. Deletions cut 6 bases from V and 2 bases from J, with 17 bases between. Looked up from germline, CDR1 is MNHEY and CDR2 is SVGAGI. The CDR3 here is CASRPYRDSPYEQYV. The CDR3 nucleotides read TGTGCCAGCAGACCCTACAGGGATTCGCCCTACGAGCAGTACGTC.

This sequence joins TRBV15 and TRBJ2-1; the D is unclear. Germline lookup yields CDR1 LNHNV and CDR2 YYDKDF (reference sequence). The V end was cut by 4 bases, the J end by 0 bases, with 10 bases between. The CDR3 totals 15 residues. CDR3 coding DNA: TGTGCCACCAGCATCGATGGATTCTCCTACAATGAGCAGTTCTTC. Its protein product is CATSIDGFSYNEQFF.

This chain uses TRBV12-3 or TRBV12-4 with TRBJ1-2; D is ambiguous. CDR3 length: 14 amino acids. V lost 3 bases and J lost 4, with 12 bases in between. In DNA form, the CDR3 reads TGTGCCAGCAGTTTTAGCCCGGTGGTCTATGGCTACACCTTC. Translating it yields CASSFSPVVYGYTF.

A few counts support this clonotype. The rearrangement joins TRBV25-1 to TRBJ1-6; a possible D gene is TRBD1 (6 bases). Germline V gene data show CDR1 as MGHDK and CDR2 as SYGVNS. The V gene lost 3 bases and the J gene lost 8 bases, with 11 bases spanning the gap. This CDR3 region has 14 residues. The CDR3 nucleotides read TGTGCCAGCAGTGACTACAGGGAGTATTCACCCCTCCACTTT. Translation: CASSDYREYSPLHF.

This clonotype appeared many times. This chain joins TRBV9 and TRBJ2-3, with D possibly being TRBD1 (6 bases). Germline V lookup: CDR1 SGDLS, CDR2 YYNGEE. The CDR3 covers 15 residues. Trimming took off 5 bases at V and 0 bases at J, with 13 bases between the two ends. This CDR3 is CASSYRGGSTDTQYF. CDR3 nucleotides: TGTGCCAGCAGTTATAGAGGGGGTAGCACAGATACGCAGTATTTT.